This T cell receptor beta chain was identified in a study of CD8 T cells in ankylosing spondylitis. Study-wide points: Made up of fewer than ten highly homologous variants, a TCR beta motif appeared characteristic of ankylosing spondylitis blood.

V was cut by 7 bases and J by 4 bases, with 16 bases left in between. This CDR3 has 14 amino acids. Germline lookup yields CDR1 LNHDA and CDR2 SQIVND (reference sequence). TCRdb ran MiXCR on the 5' RACE reads and lists one entry per CDR3 protein. The profile covers more than 500,000 distinct CDR3 sequences, with approximately 5.3% appearing a single time and around 3.4% taken by the ten largest. This clonotype has ten or more counts. Its antigen is as yet unknown. The V call is TRBV19, the J call TRBJ1-1, with D hard to call. This clonotype originated in a male donor with ankylosing spondylitis. What was sequenced was blood, either unsorted or a sorted T cell fraction (not recorded which). The CDR3 reads CASTSEVGSTEAFF. CDR3 coding DNA: TGTGCCAGTACCTCGGAAGTGGGGTCCACTGAAGCTTTCTTT.